In its sample, the clone carrying this T cell receptor beta chain was seen a few times. The CDR3 consists of 13 residues. In germline, CDR1 is SNHLY, CDR2 FYNNEI. V lost 9 bases, J lost 5 bases, and 4 bases stayed unmatched. The sample originates from a study of Graves' ophthalmopathy and Graves' hyperthyroidism. The study amplified TCR beta CDR3 regions using RNA transcripts. HTBI primers were employed in first-round RT-PCR, then a second-round multiplex PCR followed. A single record per CDR3 protein comes from TCRdb applying MiXCR to the multiplex PCR reads. Found here are about 740,000 distinct CDR3 sequences, around 40% of them singletons; the top ten hold around 40%.

Specimen: peripheral blood. This clonotype was obtained from an adult man with Graves' ophthalmopathy. The chain is built from TRBV2 and TRBJ1-5; 10 bases match TRBD1. CDR3 protein: CASGGTGDQPQHF. In nucleotides, the CDR3 is TGTGCCAGTGGCGGGACAGGGGATCAGCCCCAGCATTTT.